This TCR beta chain originates from a study of T cell responses to AZD1222 COVID-19 vaccine (dated by TCRdb to 2020 to 2022). The study in broad terms: A total of 233 trial participants underwent TCR sequencing, of whom about 210 had received two doses of AZD1222 and 26 had received two doses of the MenACWY control vaccine. Enrollment into the trials was organized by age into subgroups of 18-55, 56-69 and 70-plus years, and those subgroups contained roughly 150, 30 and 60 TCR-sequenced participants, respectively.

The germline V gene specifies MNHEY as CDR1 and SVGAGI as CDR2. The junction carries 13 bases between V and J, which are trimmed by 9 bases and 4 bases respectively. The cysteine opens and the phenylalanine closes a CDR3 of 13 amino acids. Left in the record is the CDR3 DNA by itself, 39 bases read in frame from the first base. Points on this clone: Its antigen is still unknown. Base-call qualities are not available, and no considerably larger clone is one nucleotide away.

Per the publication, the time point label means: about 28 days (+/-7) after the second vaccine dose. AZD1222 recipients given second doses at about 4 weeks or at about 12 weeks were pooled, since spike-specific TCR depth and breadth were not found to differ between the two schedules. Vaccinee samples were obtained from the UK trials COV001 and COV002, which included a single-blind randomized controlled phase 2/3 trial of AZD1222 (ChAdOx1 nCoV-19) in healthy adults. For TCRbeta chain sequencing, PBMC samples from trial participants were taken at day 0 and at day 28 after the second dose. The paper's findings and limits, for the study overall: In the small 56-69-year group, the increase in depth fell short of significance, most likely because of low power. Spike-specific TCR breadth and depth rose significantly after two AZD1222 doses compared with day 0 and with MenACWY recipients. CD4 TCRs associated with the vaccine covered the entire spike protein, and the dominant responses were in regions 160-218 and 743-854. Reportedly, close to half of the unique spike-specific TCRs recognized epitopes lying outside the regions that are mutated in the B.1.351 and B.1.1.7 variants. Conclusions about previously exposed vaccinees are limited because only 6 or 7 AZD1222 recipients were SARS-CoV-2 seropositive at baseline. Participants were mostly white British, with more females than males. The authors suggested clonal diversity may have been underestimated. Because no day 14 peak-response samples were available, the repertoires could be characterized only after the peak T cell response.

The CDR3 regions of human TCRbeta chains were analyzed by immunosequencing. On the study's bioinformatics: TCRs in the repertoires were matched against a reference library of SARS-CoV-2-specific TCRs that had been generated with the MIRA antigen-specificity platform. Breadth was defined as the fraction of unique TCRs that were SARS-CoV-2-associated. Depth was defined as the fraction of total T cells that were SARS-CoV-2-associated. Using the MIRA data, each spike-specific TCR was mapped to the spike region that the TCR reacts to and placed in a CD4 or CD8 class. Log10-transformed breadth and depth values were compared by one-way ANOVA with Sidak's multiple comparisons tests. TCRdb took this table from immuneACCESS and kept in-frame rearrangements with V and J called. Such tables lack part of the clones; where checked against another copy, unresolved V genes explain under half of the gap, and the rest is unexplained. V and J calls and clone size follow that table, whereas D and trimming were derived from the DNA. In this sample the table shows over 120,000 clones, 80% to 95% of which occur a single time. The ten largest clonotypes hold 3% to 4.5% of the sample.

This chain is built from TRBV6-5 and TRBJ2-1; TRBD2 is possibly the D segment (6 matching bases). This sequence was found in an adult who received the AZD1222 COVID-19 vaccine. The source material was peripheral blood, sampled 28 days after the second AZD1222 dose. The CDR3 amino acid sequence is: CASRVSGYNEQFF. The bases are TGTGCCAGTCGGGTAAGCGGGTACAATGAGCAGTTCTTC.